The following is a T cell receptor (beta chain) sequence with its context. The entry originates in a study of monozygotic twins with inflammatory bowel disease. There were eight separate reactions per sample in which cDNA was made. TCRdb reanalyzed the 5' RACE reads, giving one entry per CDR3 protein sequence and no DNA. The data show roughly 330,000 distinct CDR3 sequences, and the top ten clones hold 2%. This CDR3 is 12 amino acids long. Germline-derived CDR1 and CDR2 are MDHEN and SYDVKM. This sequence joins TRBV28 and TRBJ2-5; TCRdb returns TRBD1, unconfirmable since there is no DNA. Sequenced material: blood. This TCR was recovered from a human donor with ulcerative colitis or Crohn's disease, or a healthy co-twin of an affected twin (not recorded which). The CDR3 protein is CASSRTVETQYF.